This TCR beta chain was sequenced in a study of cytomegalovirus exposure and HLA in healthy donors (dated by TCRdb to between 2016 and 2019). In terms of the full investigation: In an earlier analysis of some 550 of the donors, about 260 Gb of sequence data and some 100 million unique TCR beta sequences from roughly 200 million T cells were reported. About 320 gigabases of sequencing data and approximately 80 million unique TCR sequences were included in an early release covering about 700 HLA-typed donors. The genetic ancestry cluster associated with self-reported Caucasian donors included about 81% of the roughly 390 genotyped donors. The aim of the study was to test whether cataloging public T cell receptors could identify signatures of past pathogen exposure. The study used immunosequencing to profile the T cell repertoires of under 700 subjects and linked those repertoires to cytomegalovirus serostatus. Along with the approximately 700-subject first cohort, a separate validation cohort of more than 90 different subjects was used. High-throughput TCR immunosequencing, statistical association of individual TCRs with disease status, and machine learning were combined to predict cytomegalovirus infection status. A later analysis re-analyzed previously published TCR beta repertoires from roughly 690 donors and added high-resolution HLA genotyping to study TCR occurrence patterns. Rather than using new phenotypic data, the later analysis identified candidate immune exposures from TCR beta sequences and from how often those sequences occurred across donors. An earlier analysis of some 500 of the donors used high-throughput TCR beta sequencing to judge whether each TCR beta V gene segment behaved as functional or pseudogenic. Donor age, sex, ethnicity and CMV serostatus were compiled together with the repertoire data. In a later genetic analysis, genome-wide SNP genotypes for about three fifths of the 666 donors were used, and that subset was treated as a discovery cohort. Every discovery cohort repertoire had been produced on one sequencing platform. HLA typing covered class I and class II loci at four-digit resolution. The number of typed donors differed by locus: about 620-630 for A, B, C, DRB1 and DQB1; 522 for DQA1; roughly 600 for DPA1; and around 470 for DPB1. A handful of DR-DQ haplotypes were handled as single units for association and clustering because linkage in the cohort was strong. Among 300 to 500 genotyped donors of the cohort, an average of about 220,000 unique TCR beta nucleotide sequences was sequenced per donor, of which about 20% were non-productive. On the study overall, not on this receptor specifically: In a later genetic analysis, fewer N-insertions in productive TCRs were reported among donors in an Asian-associated ancestry cluster than the 666-donor mean. While some public TCRs were present in many individuals, most TCR sequences turned up only very rarely across donors. Correlated functional status among segregating V segments might be attributable to linkage disequilibrium, but an unknown experimental factor could not be ruled out. Several of the top co-occurrence clusters appeared to be linked to parvovirus B19, influenza, CMV and Epstein-Barr virus, according to a later analysis. The authors suggested that the approach could potentially be generalized to other disease states and immunological phenotypes. In a later analysis, the rate of TCR association differed among HLA loci, with DRB1 alleles having the most associated TCRs and HLA-C alleles having the fewest. An earlier analysis of 587 of the donors showed that most TCR beta V segments appeared in productive rearrangements either about 87% or about 30% of the time, which broadly matched IMGT annotations. A cluster of highly shared sequence variants was judged likely to represent a technical artifact of the sequencing pipeline. Because HLA typing was unavailable for some donors at each locus, only the typed subset was used in association tests. A further reported finding was that TCR beta sequences accurately predicted the HLA-A and HLA-B alleles for most subjects in the first cohort. When HLA alleles, especially DR and DQ, strongly co-occurred, attributing TCR associations to individual alleles was difficult. Most CMV-associated TCR beta chains appeared to be HLA-restricted in a later analysis, and the HLA associations seemed to be driven largely by CMV exposure. Some IMGT-functional V segments, including TRBV6-2 and TRBV6-3, could not be told apart with the 87-base-pair reads, so those segments were excluded. Presence/absence analyses assumed roughly uniform sequencing depth across donors, an assumption that may not hold. An association between a missense DCLRE1C variant and V-gene and J-gene trimming of TCR beta chains was found in a later genetic analysis and replicated in an independent cohort. In vitro tests confirmed that a few of the cytomegalovirus-associated TCR beta chains recognize cytomegalovirus antigens. The study listed 150 to 200 TCR beta chains as associated with cytomegalovirus. The classifier was reported to diagnose cytomegalovirus status with high specificity and sensitivity in both the original and validation cohorts. The only immune exposure information available for the cohort was CMV serostatus. Specific HLA alleles were associated with about 17,000 TCR beta sequences at a false discovery rate of 0.05 in a later analysis. This cohort had only TCR beta chains sequenced, and the lack of alpha or paired-chain data limited which features could be detected. A later analysis found that HLA-associated TCR beta chains were more clonally expanded and had lower generation probabilities than equally common non-associated chains. Because counts were too low, approximately 15 rarely observed V segments, including chromosome 9 orphons, were excluded from the earlier analysis of 587 of the donors.

Concerning this clone: Its antigen has not been determined. Qualities for individual bases were not recorded, and no much larger clone is one base off.

In total, 500 to 700 healthy bone marrow donors made up the cohort. All cohort members were sampled while nominally healthy, although unrecorded immune exposures were likely present. The donor was CMV seronegative and was included in the group of about 400 seronegative cohort members. Every donor gave a peripheral blood sample, and the peripheral blood mononuclear cells from that sample were used for TCR beta sequencing. Genomic DNA was extracted from the blood cell samples with the Qiagen DNeasy Blood Extraction Kit. To prepare the library, the immunoSEQ multiplex PCR assay was applied. A mixture of 60 forward primers for TCR Vbeta segments and 13 reverse primers for TCR Jbeta segments was used in the multiplex PCR. A multiplex PCR assay on genomic DNA amplified the CDR3 region of rearranged TCR beta genes. The Illumina HiSeq System was used to sequence the amplified TCR beta libraries as 87-base-pair reads. Per the source publication's procedure: Across the roughly 700 repertoires, a later analysis counted 80 million or so unique TCR beta chains, 9.5 million to 13 million of which were shared by at least two donors. Raw reads were error-corrected and collapsed into unique sequences with a nearest-neighbor algorithm that merged closely related sequences to remove PCR and sequencing errors. CDR3 sequences were aligned to IMGT reference sequences to assign V, D and J gene segments. For a sequence to be retained, a match of at least six nucleotides was required to both a V gene segment and a J gene segment. Rearrangements were classified as productive when the CDR3 lacked stop codons and remained in frame with V and J, and all other rearrangements were classified as non-productive. Following IMGT convention, CDR3 was defined as the stretch from the second conserved V-encoded cysteine to the conserved J-encoded phenylalanine. In an earlier analysis of 500 to 650 of the donors, sequences lacking an unambiguous match to a single V gene segment were excluded. In an earlier analysis of roughly 600 of the donors, a V segment was called functional when productive rearrangements were above 56.7%, and segregating when the standard deviation between donors exceeded 5%. A statistical classification framework was built for diagnosing cytomegalovirus status from the catalog of TCR beta chain sequences. A later analysis assigned V and J genes by comparing TCR nucleotide sequences with IMGT/GENE-DB human TR gene sequences. A later analysis assigned CDR3 sequences and most-parsimonious VDJ recombination scenarios with the TCRdist pipeline. In a later analysis, each TCR beta chain was defined by its CDR3 amino acid sequence together with its V-gene family, and reads lacking a unique V-gene family were excluded. To address suspected cross-contamination and a sequencing artifact, a later analysis removed 450 to 700 highly shared, low-generation-probability nucleotide sequences. In a later analysis, a clonal expansion index for each public chain was calculated from normalized within-repertoire ranks of inferred template counts. In a later analysis, generation probabilities were computed using a VDJ recombination model fitted to out-of-frame rearrangements, and the results were checked against IGoR. Hypergeometric tests were used in a later analysis to score TCR-TCR, TCR-HLA and TCR-CMV co-occurrence, with a repertoire-size bias correction applied to the TCR pairs. A later analysis estimated false discovery rates by permuting HLA or CMV assignments 20 times. In a later analysis, co-occurring TCRs were grouped using DBSCAN, and TCRdist sequence similarity was added for clustering within HLA-allele-positive subsets. Co-occurrence clustering excluded repertoires with fewer than 30,000 or more than 120,000 public chains, plus five with anomalous nucleotide sharing. TCRdb's version of the immuneACCESS table is confined to in-frame rearrangements and falls short of the full clone set. An unresolved V gene accounts for under half of the shortfall where checked; the remainder is of unknown origin. D and trimming were read from the DNA, whereas the V and J calls and clone size are those reported in that table. The sample table holds about 100,000 clones, of which 76% were seen once. The ten largest clones take up about 4.3% of the sample.

The CDR3 numbers 14 residues from cysteine through phenylalanine. Only CDR3 DNA remains: 42 bases, in frame from the first base. For this chain, trimming is 6 bases at the V end and 7 bases at the J end, and the number of junction bases without a gene match is 14. Sequences SQVTM (CDR1) and ANQGSEA (CDR2) are obtained from the germline V gene. Specimen: PBMCs. This receptor was identified in a man aged 35-49 years in good health and CMV-seronegative. This sequence uses TRBV29-1 and TRBJ1-1, and TRBD1 aligns with 7 junction nucleotides. The CDR3: CSVGPGQDPDEAFF. The bases are TGCAGCGTCGGCCCTGGACAGGACCCCGATGAAGCTTTCTTT.